These 18 T cell receptor beta chains originate from one sample sequenced in a study of blood T cells in healthy people across ages. With a J-beta primer mix and a sample-barcoded 5' primer, a second PCR ran about 7 to 12 cycles. TCRdb recomputed calls from the 5' RACE reads with MiXCR, one row per CDR3 protein. The sample lists over 1.5 million distinct CDR3 sequences; just under 50% were seen once. Sequenced material: blood. Receptors were obtained from a woman between 40 and 55 years old in good health.

V and J are TRBV6-2 or TRBV6-3 and TRBJ1-1; a weak D match, TRBD1 (5 bases). The CDR3 sequence is 15 residues long. The V and J ends lost 0 bases and 1 base respectively, with 9 bases between them. Germline V gives CDR1 MNHEY, CDR2 SVGEGT. The CDR3 sequence is CASSYSPGWNTEAFF. As DNA, the CDR3 is TGTGCCAGCAGTTACTCGCCAGGGTGGAACACTGAAGCTTTCTTT.

The CDR3 coding sequence is TGTGCCAGCAACACACCGGGACAGGGCTCCGAGCAGTACTTC. It is translated as CASNTPGQGSEQYF. J is TRBJ2-5 and V is TRBV28; TRBD1 aligns across 9 bases. Near its end, the DNA agrees better with TRBJ2-7, so the J call may be wrong. Germline V gene lookup returns CDR1 MDHEN and CDR2 SYDVKM. The CDR3 consists of 14 residues.

The sample holds one count of this clonotype. V usage is TRBV4-2 and J usage is TRBJ1-5; D is undetermined. Trimming left V 0 bases short and J 7 bases short, with 7 bases between. Germline loops: CDR1 LGHNA, CDR2 YNFKEQ. The CDR3 length is 13 residues. In nucleotides, the CDR3 is TGTGCCAGCAGCCAAGATATCAGGCAGCCCCAGCATTTT. Its protein product is CASSQDIRQPQHF.

This clonotype has a handful of counts. J is TRBJ2-7 and V is TRBV29-1; maybe TRBD1 (5 bases). Germline V gene sequence: CDR1 SQVTM, CDR2 ANQGSEA. This CDR3 has 12 amino acids. V lost 4 bases to trimming and J lost 7 bases, with 14 bases between them. The CDR3, as DNA: TGCAGCGTTGTGGGGCCGCCTTCGGAGCAGTACTTC. Translation: CSVVGPPSEQYF.

The gene calls are TRBV6-5 and TRBJ1-2; tentative D call: TRBD1 (5 bases). CDR1 MNHEY and CDR2 SVGAGI come from the germline V gene. V lost 5 bases and J 4 bases, leaving 11 bases between the germline ends. The CDR3 totals 13 residues. CDR3 nucleotides: TGTGCCAGCAGTGATACAGGACCCTATGGCTACACCTTC. It encodes CASSDTGPYGYTF.

This clonotype occurred a few times. CDR3 sequence reads: CASSLGTRSGQETQYF. The CDR3 nucleotides are TGTGCCAGCAGTTTAGGGACTCGTAGCGGCCAAGAGACCCAGTACTTC. The chain has TRBV28 and TRBJ2-5, with D maybe TRBD2 (6 bases). Deletions cut 2 bases from V and 1 base from J, with 14 bases between. This CDR3 is 16 amino acids long. The germline gives CDR1 MDHEN, CDR2 SYDVKM.

The V gene is TRBV18, the J gene TRBJ1-2; 7 nucleotides line up with TRBD1. The V and J ends lost 2 bases and 4 bases, in that order; junction bases with no gene match: 4. CDR1 is KGHSH and CDR2 is LQKENI in the germline V gene. CDR3 size: 14 residues. CDR3 sequence (DNA): TGTGCCAGCTCACCATTGTGGGACAGCTATGGCTACACCTTC. It codes for CASSPLWDSYGYTF.

Worth noting for this clonotype: One end of the junction varies from germline; a read error may be responsible. The V and J genes are TRBV20-1 and TRBJ2-1; possible D gene TRBD1, 6 bases. Germline CDR1 DFQATT, CDR2 SNEGSKA (reference sequence). The CDR3 is made up of 13 amino acids. Here the CDR3 reads CSARDTSYNGQFF. CDR3 coding DNA: TGCAGTGCTCGGGACACCTCCTACAATGGGCAGTTCTTC.

The chain recombines TRBV5-6 with TRBJ2-1, with TRBD1 matching over 7 bases. Germline CDR1 SGHDT, CDR2 YYEEEE. CDR3 size: 14 residues. The J segment lost 6 bases and the V segment lost 4 bases, leaving 7 bases of the junction unmatched. CDR3 residues: CASSGPTGINEQFF. The CDR3 DNA reads TGTGCCAGCAGCGGTCCGACAGGGATCAATGAGCAGTTCTTC.

This clonotype was observed a handful of times. The chain is built from TRBV28 and TRBJ2-5; tentatively, D is TRBD1 (6 bases). This CDR3 is built from 14 residues. The germline V gene has CDR1 MDHEN and CDR2 SYDVKM. The ends were cut back, 1 base at V and 13 bases at J, with 19 bases in the middle. CDR3 region: CASSLLEQGEKPYF. The CDR3 bases are TGTGCCAGCAGTTTATTAGAACAGGGAGAAAAACCGTACTTC.

The chain employs TRBV18 and TRBJ1-2; weak D call: TRBD1 (5 bases). There are 15 residues in the CDR3. The germline V and J ends were trimmed by 2 bases and 1 base, with 11 bases remaining between them. Germline V gene sequence: CDR1 KGHSH, CDR2 LQKENI. The CDR3 nucleotides read TGTGCCAGCTCACCAACCCAGGACAATAACTATGGCTACACCTTC. This translates into CASSPTQDNNYGYTF.

This chain's CDR3 is CASNLNRDLYNEQFF. The CDR3 coding sequence is TGTGCCAGCAACCTGAACAGGGATTTATACAATGAGCAGTTCTTC. This chain connects TRBV21-1 to TRBJ2-1; the D call of TRBD1 is as the table states it, not checked on the DNA. TRBV21-1 is an annotated pseudogene. The CDR3 spans 15 residues.

J is TRBJ2-5 and V is TRBV25-1; 9 bases are shared with TRBD1. Trimming cost V 8 bases and J 2 bases; bases outside gene matches: 12. The CDR3 contains 16 residues. From germline, CDR1 is MGHDK and CDR2 SYGVNS. This CDR3 is CASRPGQGFIQETQYF. Written as DNA, the CDR3 is TGTGCCAGCCGTCCGGGACAGGGTTTCATTCAAGAGACCCAGTACTTC.

A note on this clonotype: An end of the junction differs from the germline gene, which may be a read error. The chain links TRBV2 to TRBJ2-6; tentatively, D is TRBD1 or TRBD2 (5 bases each). Germline V gene lookup returns CDR1 SNHLY and CDR2 FYNNEI. This CDR3 contains 16 residues. This chain's CDR3 is CASTQGRVPGANVPTF. Here the CDR3 DNA reads TGTGCCAGCACGCAGGGACGGGTTCCTGGGGCCAACGTCCCGACTTTC.

The V and J genes are TRBV4-3 and TRBJ2-1; D is ambiguous. The CDR3 has 14 residues. Trimming cost V 0 bases and J 13 bases, with 16 bases left between them. Germline V gene sequence: CDR1 LGHNA, CDR2 YSLEER. DNA of the CDR3: TGCGCCAGCAGCCAAGATGGGCGGCAAGAGACCCAGTTCTTC. It codes for CASSQDGRQETQFF.

Comment on this clonotype: Relative to the germline gene, one junction end is altered; a read error may explain this. The J gene is TRBJ2-5, the V gene TRBV3-1; 11 bases fit TRBD2. The CDR3 covers 17 residues. Germline assignment: CDR1 LGHDT and CDR2 YNNKEL (reference sequence). The CDR3 nucleotides read TGTGCCTGCAGCCAAGGCCATTTAGCGGGGGGGCACGAGACCCAGTACTTC. Translated, it gives CACSQGHLAGGHETQYF.

This chain uses TRBV9 with TRBJ2-4, with 9 bases fitting TRBD1. The DNA end lines up better with TRBJ2-5; the J call may be wrong. This CDR3 has 16 residues. Per germline, CDR1 SGDLS and CDR2 YYNGEE. CDR3 loop: CASSVTGTGLQETQYF. The CDR3 coding sequence is TGTGCCAGCAGCGTCACCGGGACAGGGTTGCAAGAGACCCAGTACTTC.

The chain uses TRBV5-4 and TRBJ2-1, with TRBD2 identical over 8 bases. CDR1 and CDR2 (germline): SGHNT, YYREEE (reference sequence). Trimming took 4 bases from V and 8 from J; bases not matched to a gene: 11. The CDR3 spans 15 residues. The CDR3 nucleotides read TGTGCCAGCAGCCCAGGACGGGGGGGGCCCCATGAGCAGTTCTTC. Residues: CASSPGRGGPHEQFF.